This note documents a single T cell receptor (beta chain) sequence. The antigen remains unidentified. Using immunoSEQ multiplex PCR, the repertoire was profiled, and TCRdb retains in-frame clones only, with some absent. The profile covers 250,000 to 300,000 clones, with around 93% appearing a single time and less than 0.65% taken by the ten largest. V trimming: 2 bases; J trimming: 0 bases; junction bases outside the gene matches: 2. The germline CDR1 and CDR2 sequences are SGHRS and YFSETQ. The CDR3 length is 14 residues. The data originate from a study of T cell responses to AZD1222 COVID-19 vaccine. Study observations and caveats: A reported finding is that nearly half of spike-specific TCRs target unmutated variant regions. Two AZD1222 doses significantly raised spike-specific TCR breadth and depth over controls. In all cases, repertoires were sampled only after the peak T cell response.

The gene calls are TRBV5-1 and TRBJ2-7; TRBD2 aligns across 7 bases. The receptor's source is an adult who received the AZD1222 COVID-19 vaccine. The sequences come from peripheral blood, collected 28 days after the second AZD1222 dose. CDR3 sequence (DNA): TGCGCCAGCAGCTTTGCGGGGGACTCCTACGAGCAGTACTTC. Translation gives CASSFAGDSYEQYF.